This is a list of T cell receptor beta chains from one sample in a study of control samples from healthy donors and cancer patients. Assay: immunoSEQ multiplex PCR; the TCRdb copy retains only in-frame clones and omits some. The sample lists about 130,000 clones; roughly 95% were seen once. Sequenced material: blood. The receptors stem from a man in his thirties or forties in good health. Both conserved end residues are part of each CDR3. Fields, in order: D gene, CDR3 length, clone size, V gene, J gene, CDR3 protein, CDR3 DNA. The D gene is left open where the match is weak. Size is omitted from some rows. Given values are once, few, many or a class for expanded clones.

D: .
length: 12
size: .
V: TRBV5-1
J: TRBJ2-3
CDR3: CASSQPTDTQYF
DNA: TGCGCCAGCAGTCAACCCACAGATACGCAGTATTTT

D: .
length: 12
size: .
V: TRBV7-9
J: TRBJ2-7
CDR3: CASSSIFEEQYF
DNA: TGTGCCAGCAGTTCTATTTTTGAGGAGCAGTACTTC

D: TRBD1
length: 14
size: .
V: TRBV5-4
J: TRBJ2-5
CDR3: CASSFTGGRETQYF
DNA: TGTGCCAGCAGCTTCACAGGGGGCAGGGAGACCCAGTACTTC

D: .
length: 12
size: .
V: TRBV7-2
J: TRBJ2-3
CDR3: CASSPFTDTQYF
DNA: TGTGCCAGCAGCCCATTCACAGATACGCAGTATTTT

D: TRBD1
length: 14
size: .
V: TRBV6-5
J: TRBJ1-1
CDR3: CASTQQGVFTEAFF
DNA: TGTGCCAGCACACAACAGGGGGTATTCACGGAAGCTTTCTTT

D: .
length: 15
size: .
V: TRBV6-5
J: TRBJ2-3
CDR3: CASRRLMMETDTQYF
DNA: TGTGCCAGCAGACGACTCATGATGGAGACAGATACGCAGTATTTT

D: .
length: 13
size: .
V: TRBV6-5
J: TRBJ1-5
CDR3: CASNQGAGQPQHF
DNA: TGTGCCAGCAATCAGGGCGCCGGTCAGCCCCAGCATTTT

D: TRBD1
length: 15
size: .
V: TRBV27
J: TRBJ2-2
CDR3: CASSFLGQGSGELFF
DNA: TGTGCCAGCAGTTTTTTGGGACAGGGTTCCGGGGAGCTGTTTTTT

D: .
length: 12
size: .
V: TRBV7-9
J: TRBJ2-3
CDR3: CASSSQRLQQYF
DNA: TGTGCCAGCAGCTCCCAGCGCTTACAGCAGTATTTT

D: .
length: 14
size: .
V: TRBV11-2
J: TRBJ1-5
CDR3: CASSLDVGNQPQHF
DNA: TGTGCCAGCAGCTTAGATGTGGGCAATCAGCCCCAGCATTTT

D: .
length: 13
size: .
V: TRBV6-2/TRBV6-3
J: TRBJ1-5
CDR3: CASSIMAYQPQHF
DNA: TGTGCCAGCAGTATTATGGCTTATCAACCCCAGCATTTT

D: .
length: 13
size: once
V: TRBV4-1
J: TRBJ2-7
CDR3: CASSQFDPYEQYF
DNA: TGCGCCAGCAGCCAATTTGATCCCTACGAGCAGTACTTC

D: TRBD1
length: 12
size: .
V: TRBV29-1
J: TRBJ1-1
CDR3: CSTLGQGAEAFF
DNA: TGCAGCACCCTGGGACAGGGTGCTGAAGCTTTCTTT

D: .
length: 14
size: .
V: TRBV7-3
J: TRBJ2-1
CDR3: CASSLGSSSNEQFF
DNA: TGTGCCAGCAGCTTAGGTTCCTCGAGCAATGAGCAGTTCTTC

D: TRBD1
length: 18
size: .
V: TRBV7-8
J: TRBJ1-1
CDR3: CASSSLGQAQLTPTEAFF
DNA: TGTGCCAGCAGCTCCCTCGGACAGGCCCAACTTACCCCGACTGAAGCTTTCTTT

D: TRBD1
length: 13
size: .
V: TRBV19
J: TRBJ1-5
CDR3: CASTGGGAQPQHF
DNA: TGTGCCAGTACAGGAGGGGGCGCCCAGCCCCAGCATTTT

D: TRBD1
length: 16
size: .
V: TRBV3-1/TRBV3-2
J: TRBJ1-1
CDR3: CASSHFGQGASAEAFF
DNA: TGTGCCAGCAGCCATTTCGGACAGGGGGCTTCGGCTGAAGCTTTCTTT

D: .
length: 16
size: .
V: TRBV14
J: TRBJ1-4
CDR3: CASSQDYGNREEKLFF
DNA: TGTGCCAGCAGCCAAGATTACGGGAACCGGGAGGAAAAACTGTTTTTT

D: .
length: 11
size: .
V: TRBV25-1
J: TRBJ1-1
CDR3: CASSEIREAFF
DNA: TGTGCCAGCAGTGAAATCCGGGAAGCTTTCTTT

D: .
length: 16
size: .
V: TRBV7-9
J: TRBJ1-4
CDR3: CASSAERGQLGEKLFF
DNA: TGTGCCAGCAGCGCCGAACGGGGGCAACTAGGTGAAAAACTGTTTTTT

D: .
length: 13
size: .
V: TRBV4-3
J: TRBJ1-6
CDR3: CASSQEGNSPLHF
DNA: TGCGCCAGCAGCCAAGAAGGTAATTCACCCCTCCACTTT

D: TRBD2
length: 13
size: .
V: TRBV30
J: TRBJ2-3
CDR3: CAWGSGAADTQYF
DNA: TGTGCCTGGGGGAGCGGGGCGGCAGATACGCAGTATTTT

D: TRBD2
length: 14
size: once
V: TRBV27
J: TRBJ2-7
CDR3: CASSFGGATYEQYF
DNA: TGTGCCAGCAGTTTCGGGGGGGCGACCTACGAGCAGTACTTC

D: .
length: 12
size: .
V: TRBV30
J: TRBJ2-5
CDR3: CASLMGQEAQYF
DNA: TGTGCCTCCCTGATGGGGCAAGAGGCCCAGTACTTC

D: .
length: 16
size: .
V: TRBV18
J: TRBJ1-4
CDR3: CASSNGAGATNEKLFF
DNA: TGTGCCAGCTCAAACGGGGCAGGCGCAACTAATGAAAAACTGTTTTTT

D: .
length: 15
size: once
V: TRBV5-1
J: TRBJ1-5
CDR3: CASSLEGHSNQPQHF
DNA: TGCGCCAGCAGCTTGGAGGGACATAGCAATCAGCCCCAGCATTTT

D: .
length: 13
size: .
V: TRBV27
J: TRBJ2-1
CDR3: CASRRTSWNEQFF
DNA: TGTGCCAGTAGACGGACCAGTTGGAATGAGCAGTTCTTC

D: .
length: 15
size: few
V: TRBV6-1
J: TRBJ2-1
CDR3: CASSELSEGGNEQFF
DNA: TGTGCCAGCAGTGAACTCAGTGAAGGGGGGAATGAGCAGTTCTTC